This note documents a single T cell receptor (beta chain) sequence. Its specificity is not known. Trimming cost V 4 bases and J 2 bases; bases outside gene matches: 9. This CDR3 comprises 17 residues. The germline gives CDR1 SQVTM, CDR2 ANQGSEA. This record comes from a study of cytomegalovirus exposure and HLA in healthy donors. Study-level information: Counted in an early data release were tens of millions of unique TCRs from HLA-typed donors.

In the PCR, 60 Vbeta and 13 Jbeta primers were used. Produced via immunoSEQ multiplex PCR; TCRdb's table is partial and in-frame only. Of some 160,000 clones in the sample, roughly 82% were seen once. Study-level findings and limits: Per a prior analysis, the majority of TCR beta V segments were productive roughly 87% or roughly 30% of the time.

Each donor was healthy, and each was a bone marrow donor. The sample was PBMCs. The V gene is TRBV29-1, the J gene TRBJ2-6, with TRBD1 matching 9 bases. The clonotype comes from a man aged 45 to 65 in good health and CMV-seropositive. The CDR3 nucleotides read TGCAGCGTTGCGGCCGGACAGGGGACTACTGGGGCCAACGTCCTGACTTTC. Protein: CSVAAGQGTTGANVLTF.